Presented here are 31 T cell receptor beta chains from one specimen sequenced in a study of T-cell memory formation after mild COVID-19 (dated by TCRdb to the early 2020s). Library construction relied on 5' RACE. The run used an Illumina NovaSeq 6000. In TCRdb, the public reads were trimmed at Q25 with fastp and aligned with MiXCR, with productive beta chains retained. Rows with one shared CDR3 protein collapse into an entry with the most common genes and DNA. This sample lists 350,000 to 450,000 distinct CDR3 sequences; about 15% were detected once. The top ten hold about 22% of the sample. Specimen: PBMCs or a T cell subset sorted from them (not recorded which). These receptors were collected from a man younger than 30 who had mild COVID-19 (a few samples of this study predate the infection). The sample titles of this study are shuffled in the database, so cell type and time point are left out; the donor was told from shared clones.

This clonotype has just a few counts. The rearrangement links TRBV27 to TRBJ1-4, with D maybe TRBD1 (6 bases). The CDR3 spans 17 residues. The V end lost 4 bases, the J end lost 0 bases, and 15 bases lay between the germline ends. Looked up from germline, CDR1 is MNHEY and CDR2 is SMNVEV (reference sequence). The CDR3 reads CASSSEGGTSTNEKLFF. In DNA form, the CDR3 reads TGTGCCAGCAGTTCAGAAGGGGGTACCTCAACTAATGAAAAACTGTTTTTT.

This clonotype turned up a few times. The chain uses TRBV20-1 and TRBJ1-6; 10 bases match TRBD1. Germline CDR1 DFQATT, CDR2 SNEGSKA (reference sequence). The CDR3 is 16 amino acids. Trimming cost V 3 bases and J 10 bases; bases outside gene matches: 12. CDR3 nucleotide sequence: TGCAGTGCTAGCAGACGAAGGACAGGGGGGTTCTCACCCCTCCACTTT. Its protein product is CSASRRRTGGFSPLHF.

This clonotype was seen many times. The V gene is TRBV7-9, the J gene TRBJ2-3, with D unclear. V gave up 5 bases and J gave up 3 bases, with 12 bases separating them. The CDR3 loop spans 14 amino acids. Germline V lookup: CDR1 SEHNR, CDR2 FQNEAQ (reference sequence). The CDR3 loop reads CASSPRQSTDTQYF. CDR3 in DNA: TGTGCCAGCAGCCCCCGGCAAAGTACAGATACGCAGTATTTT.

This clonotype has more than one count but fewer than ten. V and J are TRBV6-5 and TRBJ1-5; tentative D call: TRBD1 (6 bases). V lost 5 bases and J 1 base, leaving 18 bases between the germline ends. The germline V gene has CDR1 MNHEY and CDR2 SVGAGI. This CDR3 is built from 17 residues. The CDR3 loop is CASSTRLGGQSNQPQHF. The CDR3 DNA follows: TGTGCCAGCAGTACCCGGTTGGGAGGACAGAGCAATCAGCCCCAGCATTTT.

This clonotype showed up just a few times. J is TRBJ1-6 and V is TRBV5-4, with D unclear. This CDR3 has 13 residues. V lost 4 bases, J lost 7 bases, and 9 bases lay in between. Germline-derived CDR1 and CDR2 are SGHNT and YYREEE (reference sequence). CDR3: CASSNVRNSPLHF. In nucleotides, the CDR3 is TGTGCCAGCAGCAACGTGAGGAATTCACCCCTCCACTTT.

CDR3 sequence (DNA): TGCAGTGCTAGCGGTAGCAACCCATCCTCTGGGGCCAACGTCCTGACTTTC. As protein: CSASGSNPSSGANVLTF. The V gene is TRBV20-1, the J gene TRBJ2-6, with D unclear. Germline loops: CDR1 DFQATT, CDR2 SNEGSKA (reference sequence). The CDR3 totals 17 residues. V was clipped by 3 bases and J by 0 bases, with 15 bases between them.

This clonotype was detected only a few times. The V and J genes are TRBV7-9 and TRBJ1-2, with unresolved D. The CDR3 runs to 15 residues. Germline V gene lookup returns CDR1 SEHNR and CDR2 FQNEAQ (reference sequence). Deletions cut 2 bases from V and 4 bases from J, with 14 bases between. DNA of the CDR3: TGTGCCAGCAGCTTATCGGGTGGACCCAGCTATGGCTACACCTTC. Residues: CASSLSGGPSYGYTF.

This chain uses TRBV3-1 with TRBJ1-6, with a tentative D call TRBD1 (6 bases). Germline V gene data show CDR1 as LGHDT and CDR2 as YNNKEL (reference sequence). The CDR3 extends over 14 amino acids. The V and J ends lost 3 bases and 10 bases respectively, with 13 bases between them. The CDR3, as DNA: TGTGCCAGCAGCCAGGACAGTCCCACCTCACCCCTCCACTTT. This sequence encodes CASSQDSPTSPLHF. The complete variable domain, with remaining parts taken from reference TRBV3-1 and TRBJ1-6, reads DTAVSQTPKYLVTQMGNDKSIKCEQNLGHDTMYWYKQDSKKFLKIMFSYNNKELIINETVPNRFSPKSPDKAHLNLHINSLELGDSAVYFCASSQDSPTSPLHFGNGTRLTVT.

This chain uses TRBV19 with TRBJ1-1, with D uncertain. The germline CDR1 and CDR2 sequences are LNHDA and SQIVND (reference sequence). V shed 11 bases and J shed 2 bases, with 15 bases lying between them. The CDR3 runs 13 residues. CDR3 amino acids: CAARRQSNTEAFF. CDR3 nucleotides: TGTGCCGCGAGACGGCAGTCCAACACTGAAGCTTTCTTT.

This clonotype was counted ten times or more. The chain is built from TRBV5-1 and TRBJ2-7, with D possibly TRBD1 on 5 matching bases. With 0 bases removed from V and 3 bases from J, the gap between germline ends came to 13 bases. There are 15 residues in the CDR3. In germline, CDR1 is SGHRS, CDR2 YFSETQ. CDR3 sequence (DNA): TGCGCCAGCAGCTTGGGGGCAGGGATAAACTACGAGCAGTACTTC. Protein product: CASSLGAGINYEQYF. Variable domain in full (rest from reference TRBV5-1 and TRBJ2-7): KAGVTQTPRYLIKTRGQQVTLSCSPISGHRSVSWYQQTPGQGLQFLFEYFSETQRNKGNFPGRFSGRQFSNSRSEMNVSTLELGDSALYLCASSLGAGINYEQYFGPGTRLTVT.

V usage is TRBV7-2 and J usage is TRBJ2-1; D gene unclear. The CDR3 spans 12 residues. Trimming left V 2 bases short and J 8 bases short, with 7 bases between. Germline V lookup: CDR1 SGHTA, CDR2 FQGNSA. DNA for the CDR3: TGTGCCAGCAGCTTACCAGGCCATGAGCAGTTCTTC. Protein: CASSLPGHEQFF.

The chain uses TRBV20-1 and TRBJ1-2, with 7 bases identical to TRBD1. Germline V gene data show CDR1 as DFQATT and CDR2 as SNEGSKA (reference sequence). This CDR3 is built from 12 residues. J gave up 3 bases and V 4 bases, and 2 bases lay outside the gene matches. The CDR3 reads CSATGGHYGYTF. The CDR3 region has the DNA TGCAGTGCTACAGGGGGACACTATGGCTACACCTTC.

This clonotype has more than one count but fewer than ten. Written as DNA, the CDR3 is TGTGCCAGCAGCTTCGGGAGAGATACGCAGTATTTT. Encoded protein: CASSFGRDTQYF. The V gene is TRBV7-3, the J gene TRBJ2-3; tentatively, D is TRBD2 (6 bases). Trimming stripped 3 bases from V and 5 bases from J, with 6 bases between. In germline, CDR1 is SGHTA, CDR2 FQGTGA. There are 12 residues in the CDR3.

This clonotype was seen a handful of times. J is TRBJ1-2 and V is TRBV7-9, with 9 nucleotides matching TRBD1. This CDR3 has 17 amino acids. The germline V gene encodes CDR1 SEHNR and CDR2 FQNEAQ (reference sequence). The V gene end was trimmed by 4 bases and the J gene end by 2 bases; junction bases not matched to a gene: 11. CDR3 in amino acids: CASSSPRTGEGNYGYTF. The CDR3, as DNA: TGTGCCAGCAGCTCCCCCCGGACAGGGGAGGGGAACTATGGCTACACCTTC.

The CDR3 nucleotides read TGCGCCAGCAGCCGGCGAGTACAGGGAATGTTCGATGAGCAGTTCTTC. Translation: CASSRRVQGMFDEQFF. This sequence joins TRBV4-1 and TRBJ2-1; D possibly corresponds to TRBD1 (6 bases). V lost 4 bases, J lost 8 bases, and 21 bases lay in between. The CDR3 contains 16 residues. Germline CDR1 MGHRA, CDR2 YSYEKL.

A few counts support this clonotype. The rearrangement uses TRBV18 and TRBJ1-2; 7 bases agree with TRBD1. Trimming at V came to 3 bases and at J to 6 bases, leaving 10 bases not matched to a gene. The CDR3 runs to 15 residues. Germline V CDR1 and CDR2: KGHSH, LQKENI. The CDR3 nucleotides are TGTGCCAGCTCACCCCTGCCCGACAGGGTTGATGGCTACACCTTC. Translated, it gives CASSPLPDRVDGYTF.

This clonotype came up a few times. V is TRBV12-3 or TRBV12-4 and J is TRBJ2-5; TRBD2 matches at 12 bases. CDR3 length: 16 residues. V shed 6 bases, J shed 5 bases, and the junction held 10 bases outside the gene matches. The CDR3 spells CASSPRLAGEGETQYF. In DNA, the CDR3 is TGTGCCAGCAGCCCCAGACTAGCGGGGGAAGGCGAGACCCAGTACTTC.

In its sample, this clonotype was seen many times. The chain combines TRBV7-7 with TRBJ2-3; 7 nucleotides match TRBD1. The V segment lost 5 bases and the J segment 0 bases; nucleotides outside the gene matches: 11. The CDR3 extends over 17 amino acids. Germline V gene data show CDR1 as SSHAT and CDR2 as FNYEAQ (reference sequence). The CDR3 bases are TGTGCCAGCAGCCCCTCCGGGACAGCAACTAGCACAGATACGCAGTATTTT. Amino acid sequence: CASSPSGTATSTDTQYF.

Many counts were recorded for this clonotype. The genes are TRBV18 and TRBJ2-1; 13 bases fit TRBD2. V gave up 8 bases and J gave up 4 bases; unmatched junction bases: 5. Looked up from germline, CDR1 is KGHSH and CDR2 is LQKENI. CDR3 length: 15 residues. DNA for the CDR3: TGTGCCAGCAGCCCGGGACTAGCGGGGTACAATGAGCAGTTCTTC. This translates into CASSPGLAGYNEQFF. Combining the CDR3 with reference TRBV18 and TRBJ2-1 gives the whole variable domain NAGVMQNPRHLVRRRGQEARLRCSPMKGHSHVYWYRQLPEEGLKFMVYLQKENIIDESGMPKERFSAEFPKEGPSILRIQQVVRGDSAAYFCASSPGLAGYNEQFFGPGTRLTVL.

The rearrangement links TRBV20-1 to TRBJ2-2, with D possibly being TRBD2 (5 bases). This CDR3 is built from 15 residues. Germline-derived CDR1 and CDR2 are DFQATT and SNEGSKA (reference sequence). Trimming removed 0 bases from V and 0 bases from J, with 8 bases in between. The CDR3 is CSARDGRTNTGELFF. The DNA for the CDR3 is TGCAGTGCTAGAGATGGGAGAACGAACACCGGGGAGCTGTTTTTT.

This clonotype was seen a handful of times. The V gene is TRBV6-6, the J gene TRBJ2-7; tentatively, D is TRBD1 (5 bases). V shed 3 bases and J shed 3 bases, with 6 bases lying between them. CDR3 length equals 12 residues. CDR1 MNHNY and CDR2 SVGAGI come from the germline V gene (reference sequence). For the CDR3, the DNA is TGTGCCAGCAGTTATGACAGCTACGAGCAGTACTTC. Protein product: CASSYDSYEQYF.

V and J are TRBV12-3 or TRBV12-4 and TRBJ1-3, with a tentative D call TRBD1 (5 bases). The CDR3 is made up of 16 amino acids. V dropped 5 bases and J dropped 2 bases, with 16 bases sitting between them. The CDR3 bases are TGTGCCAGCAGTAGCTATCTCGACAGCCCTGGAAACACCATATATTTT. Its protein product is CASSSYLDSPGNTIYF.

V is TRBV3-1 and J is TRBJ2-2; TRBD1 aligns across 8 bases. From germline, CDR1 is LGHDT and CDR2 YNNKEL (reference sequence). The CDR3 is made up of 14 amino acids. With V trimmed by 3 bases and J by 6 bases, 3 bases remained unmatched. The CDR3, as DNA: TGTGCCAGCAGCCAGCAGGGGGCCTCCGGGGAGCTGTTTTTT. Its translation is CASSQQGASGELFF.

This clonotype has just a few counts. The chain links TRBV27 to TRBJ2-3; D perhaps matches TRBD2 (6 bases). Germline CDR1 reads MNHEY; CDR2 reads SMNVEV (reference sequence). Trimming left V 4 bases short and J 4 bases short, with 24 bases between. The CDR3 is 18 residues long. DNA of the CDR3: TGTGCCAGCAGTTCGTACGCCTGGCGAGCGGGCGTCTCAGATACGCAGTATTTT. The encoded protein is CASSSYAWRAGVSDTQYF.

This CDR3 is CASSAQLEDTQYF. The CDR3 DNA reads as TGTGCCAGCAGTGCACAGCTGGAGGATACGCAGTATTTT. The gene calls are TRBV2 and TRBJ2-3, with unresolved D. The CDR3 extends over 13 amino acids. Trimming shortened V by 4 bases and J by 6 bases, and 11 bases separated the two germline ends. CDR1 is SNHLY and CDR2 is FYNNEI in the germline V gene.

This clonotype came up a few times. The gene calls are TRBV7-3 and TRBJ2-1; 12 bases are a match to TRBD2. This CDR3 spans 14 amino acids. After removal of 5 bases from V and 8 bases from J, the junction contained 4 bases not matched to a gene. Germline V gene sequence: CDR1 SGHTA, CDR2 FQGTGA. CDR3 DNA sequence: TGTGCCAGCAGCCTCGGACTAGCGGGGTATGAGCAGTTCTTC. Its translation is CASSLGLAGYEQFF.

This clonotype was counted only a few times. The chain has TRBV9 and TRBJ2-3; 7 bases are a match to TRBD2. Germline loops: CDR1 SGDLS, CDR2 YYNGEE. V dropped 2 bases and J dropped 4; count of bases not matched to a gene: 1. The CDR3 has 13 residues. This CDR3 reads CASSVGGADTQYF. In DNA form, the CDR3 reads TGTGCCAGCAGCGTGGGGGGGGCAGATACGCAGTATTTT.

This clonotype appeared a single time. V and J are TRBV27 and TRBJ2-5, with D possibly TRBD2 on 6 matching bases. The V gene lost 8 bases and the J gene lost 3 bases, with 10 bases spanning the gap. CDR1 is MNHEY and CDR2 is SMNVEV in the germline V gene (reference sequence). The CDR3 contains 12 residues. The CDR3 reads CASGGSEETQYF. The CDR3 DNA follows: TGTGCCAGCGGAGGGAGCGAAGAGACCCAGTACTTC.

This clonotype rates as medium-sized. The chain employs TRBV12-3 or TRBV12-4 and TRBJ1-2; D is uncertain. The CDR3 covers 13 residues. V dropped 4 bases and J dropped 7 bases, with 13 bases sitting between them. The CDR3 coding sequence is TGTGCCAGCAGTTCCAATGGTTTCGGTGGCTACACCTTC. This gives the protein CASSSNGFGGYTF.

J is TRBJ1-2 and V is TRBV4-3; D gene ambiguous. The CDR3 sequence is 15 residues long. Germline-derived CDR1 and CDR2 are LGHNA and YSLEER. V was clipped by 1 base and J by 0 bases, with 9 bases between them. The CDR3, as DNA: TGCGCCAGCAGCCAAGGGACTGCTGCTAACTATGGCTACACCTTC. It is translated as CASSQGTAANYGYTF.

This clonotype was detected only a few times. The genes are TRBV5-1 and TRBJ2-5; perhaps TRBD2 as D (6 bases). CDR1 SGHRS and CDR2 YFSETQ come from the germline V gene. The CDR3 runs to 13 residues. V shed 3 bases and J shed 3 bases, with 9 bases lying between them. The CDR3 reads CASSSEGKETQYF. The CDR3 DNA reads TGCGCCAGCAGCTCGGAGGGGAAAGAGACCCAGTACTTC.